Each of the 26 T cell receptor beta chains below was sequenced from the same sample in a study of blood T cell repertoires in COVID-19. Generated by immunoSEQ multiplex PCR, the TCRdb table keeps only in-frame clones and is missing some. The sample carries some 370,000 clones, around 87% recorded once. The specimen sequenced was peripheral blood. The source is a woman aged 30 to 39 with COVID-19, enrolled during active disease.

The count of this clone is one. The chain links TRBV6-1 to TRBJ2-7; TRBD1 matches 9 bases. Germline V gene sequence: CDR1 MNHNS, CDR2 SASEGT. The V gene end was trimmed by 3 bases and the J gene end by 0 bases; junction bases not matched to a gene: 3. The CDR3 has 15 amino acids. The CDR3 sequence is CASSDWDRASYEQYF. In DNA, the CDR3 is TGTGCCAGCAGTGATTGGGACAGGGCCTCCTACGAGCAGTACTTC.

CDR3 in amino acids: CASSLSYTEAFF. The CDR3 DNA is TGTGCCAGCAGCTTATCGTACACTGAAGCTTTCTTT. The chain is built from TRBV5-5 and TRBJ1-1; D not certain. The CDR3 loop spans 12 amino acids. The germline gives CDR1 SGHKS, CDR2 YYEKEE (reference sequence). Trimming took 2 bases from V and 3 from J, leaving 5 bases between them.

V usage is TRBV28 and J usage is TRBJ2-7, with D hard to call. Germline V gives CDR1 MDHEN, CDR2 SYDVKM. Trimming stripped 4 bases from V and 7 bases from J, with 14 bases between. There are 13 residues in the CDR3. CDR3 sequence: CASSSPSSQEQYF. The CDR3 DNA is TGTGCCAGCAGTTCCCCCTCAAGCCAAGAGCAGTACTTC.

The V and J genes are TRBV20-1 and TRBJ2-2; no definite D call. Between the trimmed V and J ends, which lost 6 bases and 9 bases, there was a span of 11 bases. Germline CDR1 reads DFQATT; CDR2 reads SNEGSKA (reference sequence). The CDR3 spans 11 residues. Here the CDR3 reads CSASSYRELFF. CDR3 bases: TGCAGTGCCAGTAGCTATCGGGAGCTGTTTTTT.

This clone was counted once. The rearrangement uses TRBV5-3 and TRBJ1-2, with D possibly TRBD1 on 5 matching bases. TRBV5-3 is labeled an ORF, and its function is uncertain. CDR3 length equals 13 residues. Trimming took off 0 bases at V and 5 bases at J, with 8 bases between the two ends. CDR3 nucleotide sequence: TGTGCCAGAAGCTTGGCAGGGAAGTATGGCTACACCTTC. Translation gives CARSLAGKYGYTF.

The chain employs TRBV7-3 and TRBJ2-3; 8 bases map to TRBD1. The germline V gene has CDR1 SGHTA and CDR2 FQGTGA. V trimming: 6 bases; J trimming: 1 base; junction bases outside the gene matches: 12. The CDR3 contains 17 residues. CDR3 in amino acids: CASRVDQGARGTDTQYF. For the CDR3, the DNA is TGTGCCAGCAGGGTAGATCAGGGGGCCAGGGGCACAGATACGCAGTATTTT.

The chain employs TRBV7-9 and TRBJ2-5; D is perhaps TRBD2 (5 bases). V was cut by 5 bases and J by 4 bases, with 14 bases left in between. Germline loops: CDR1 SEHNR, CDR2 FQNEAQ (reference sequence). There are 14 residues in the CDR3. The CDR3 DNA sequence: TGTGCCAGCAGCCCGAGGGTGGCAGGAGAGACCCAGTACTTC. Translating it yields CASSPRVAGETQYF.

The chain combines TRBV10-3 with TRBJ2-7; possible D gene TRBD1, 7 bases. V dropped 0 bases and J dropped 2 bases, with 14 bases sitting between them. The CDR3 has 16 amino acids. The germline CDR1 and CDR2 sequences are ENHRY and SYGVKD. The CDR3 loop is CAISESGRGAPYEQYF. CDR3 bases: TGTGCCATCAGTGAGTCGGGCAGGGGGGCCCCCTACGAGCAGTACTTC.

The chain carries TRBV3-1 (or the pseudogene TRBV3-2) and TRBJ2-6; TRBD1 aligns across 8 bases. The CDR3 is 19 amino acids. V gave up 1 base and J gave up 0 bases; unmatched junction bases: 8. Germline assignment: CDR1 LGHDT and CDR2 YNNKEL (reference sequence). The CDR3 is CASSQGIGQGRSGANVLTF. DNA of the CDR3: TGTGCCAGCAGCCAAGGGATCGGACAGGGTCGCTCTGGGGCCAACGTCCTGACTTTC.

The genes are TRBV24-1 and TRBJ2-3, with D perhaps TRBD1 (7 bases). The germline gives CDR1 KGHDR, CDR2 SFDVKD. The CDR3 is 16 amino acids. V was clipped by 1 base and J by 3 bases, with 13 bases between them. CDR3 nucleotide sequence: TGTGCCACCAGTGATTTCAGGACAGGAGGGACAGATACGCAGTATTTT. Amino acid sequence: CATSDFRTGGTDTQYF.

V gene TRBV4-3 combines with J gene TRBJ2-3; D is possibly TRBD1 or TRBD2 (5 bases each). V was cut by 4 bases and J by 2 bases, with 19 bases left in between. The CDR3 consists of 17 residues. The germline V gene has CDR1 LGHNA and CDR2 YSLEER. The CDR3 reads CASSREGKGWVTDTQYF. CDR3 nucleotides: TGCGCCAGCAGCCGAGAGGGAAAGGGGTGGGTCACAGATACGCAGTATTTT.

CDR3 sequence (DNA): TGTGCCAGCAGCTTAAACGGGGGACTGCTCACAGATACGCAGTATTTT. It encodes CASSLNGGLLTDTQYF. This chain uses TRBV7-3 with TRBJ2-3; weak D call: TRBD2 (6 bases). The CDR3 totals 16 residues. Looked up from germline, CDR1 is SGHTA and CDR2 is FQGTGA. With 1 base removed from V and 2 bases from J, the gap between germline ends came to 13 bases. Full variable domain (missing parts from reference TRBV7-3 and TRBJ2-3): GAGVSQTPSNKVTEKGKYVELRCDPISGHTALYWYRQSLGQGPEFLIYFQGTGAADDSGLPNDRFFAVRPEGSVSTLKIQRTERGDSAVYLCASSLNGGLLTDTQYFGPGTRLTVL.

This clone was seen only once. The chain carries TRBV19 and TRBJ2-2; 9 nucleotides agree with TRBD1. This CDR3 is 16 amino acids long. Unmatched junction bases numbered 7, after V lost 5 bases and J lost 3 bases. CDR1 and CDR2 from the germline V gene are LNHDA and SQIVND (reference sequence). CDR3 sequence (DNA): TGTGCCAGTAGTTTCCAGACAGGGGGTTACACCGGGGAGCTGTTTTTT. Protein: CASSFQTGGYTGELFF.

Only a few counts were recorded for this clone. The chain recombines TRBV21-1 with TRBJ1-1. TRBV21-1 represents a pseudogene. The CDR3 extends over 17 amino acids. The CDR3, as DNA: TGTGCCAGCAGCTTCGAGAGGTGGGGGGTAATGAACACTGAAGCTTTCTTT. This encodes CASSFERWGVMNTEAFF.

The chain has TRBV7-9 and TRBJ2-2; D unclear. Germline CDR1 reads SEHNR; CDR2 reads FQNEAQ (reference sequence). Trimming cost V 5 bases and J 1 base, with 5 bases left between them. The CDR3 is made up of 13 amino acids. CDR3 nucleotide sequence: TGTGCCAGCAGCCCTATGAACACCGGGGAGCTGTTTTTT. This encodes CASSPMNTGELFF.

The rearrangement uses TRBV5-5 and TRBJ2-7; D uncertain. V shed 2 bases and J shed 0 bases, with 15 bases lying between them. Germline-derived CDR1 and CDR2 are SGHKS and YYEKEE (reference sequence). The CDR3 is 16 amino acids. Here the CDR3 reads CASSLLVPPNSYEQYF. The CDR3 DNA reads as TGTGCCAGCAGCTTATTAGTCCCTCCCAACTCCTACGAGCAGTACTTC.

The chain combines TRBV29-1 with TRBJ1-1; TRBD1 might be the D (6 bases). The V gene's germline CDR1 is SQVTM and CDR2 ANQGSEA. Trimming removed 7 bases from V and 0 bases from J, with 15 bases in between. CDR3 size: 14 residues. CDR3 bases: TGCAGCGCGAGCAGGGGAGGGGTGAACACTGAAGCTTTCTTT. This sequence encodes CSASRGGVNTEAFF. Combining the CDR3 with reference TRBV29-1 and TRBJ1-1 gives the whole variable domain SAVISQKPSRDICQRGTSLTIQCQVDSQVTMMFWYRQQPGQSLTLIATANQGSEATYESGFVIDKFPISRPNLTFSTLTVSNMSPEDSSIYLCSASRGGVNTEAFFGQGTRLTVV.

The rearrangement uses TRBV6-1 and TRBJ2-3; TRBD1 might be the D (6 bases). CDR3 length equals 16 residues. V lost 0 bases and J lost 3, with 13 bases in between. Germline values: CDR1 MNHNS, CDR2 SASEGT. CDR3: CASSEATTGLTDTQYF. In DNA, the CDR3 is TGTGCCAGCAGTGAAGCGACCACAGGGCTGACAGATACGCAGTATTTT.

This chain connects TRBV3-1 (or the pseudogene TRBV3-2) to TRBJ2-2, with 7 bases fitting TRBD1. The germline V gene has CDR1 LGHDT and CDR2 YNNKEL (reference sequence). The CDR3 spans 15 residues. The V and J ends lost 4 bases and 4 bases, in that order; junction bases with no gene match: 6. The CDR3 protein is CASSPRQGITGELFF. CDR3 nucleotides: TGTGCCAGCAGCCCGAGACAGGGTATCACCGGGGAGCTGTTTTTT.

The chain employs TRBV24-1 and TRBJ2-5, with TRBD1 matching 7 bases. Trimming removed 5 bases from V and 4 bases from J; junction bases left unmatched: 9. CDR3 length equals 15 residues. CDR1 is KGHDR and CDR2 is SFDVKD in the germline V gene. CDR3 region: CATSVGGAVGETQYF. CDR3 coding DNA: TGTGCCACCAGTGTAGGGGGCGCGGTAGGAGAGACCCAGTACTTC.

This clone came up once. The chain employs TRBV7-9 and TRBJ1-2, with TRBD1 matching 9 bases. V lost 1 base and J lost 5; bases outside the gene matches: 2. CDR1 and CDR2 from the germline V gene are SEHNR and FQNEAQ (reference sequence). CDR3 length: 14 amino acids. Here the CDR3 reads CASSLGGQGYGYTF. CDR3 coding DNA: TGTGCCAGCAGCTTAGGAGGACAGGGGTATGGCTACACCTTC. Supplemented by reference TRBV7-9 and TRBJ1-2, the full variable domain reads DTGVSQNPRHKITKRGQNVTFRCDPISEHNRLYWYRQTLGQGPEFLTYFQNEAQLEKSRLLSDRFSAERPKGSFSTLEIQRTEQGDSAMYLCASSLGGQGYGYTFGSGTRLTVV.

The V and J genes are TRBV9 and TRBJ2-7, with a tentative D call TRBD1 (6 bases). CDR1 and CDR2 from the germline V gene are SGDLS and YYNGEE. V was clipped by 0 bases and J by 6 bases, with 7 bases between them. The CDR3 consists of 12 residues. The CDR3 region is CASSVEGGEQYF. DNA of the CDR3: TGTGCCAGCAGCGTAGAAGGGGGCGAGCAGTACTTC.

The chain links TRBV28 to TRBJ1-6, with D uncertain. The CDR3 loop spans 14 amino acids. Trimming took off 10 bases at V and 0 bases at J, with 10 bases between the two ends. Germline V gives CDR1 MDHEN, CDR2 SYDVKM. The CDR3 here is CAIKRGSYNSPLHF. CDR3 DNA sequence: TGTGCCATAAAGCGCGGCTCCTATAATTCACCCCTCCACTTT.

The chain combines TRBV6-4 with TRBJ1-3; D might be TRBD1 (6 bases). CDR1 and CDR2 from the germline V gene are MRHNA and SNTAGT. The CDR3 sequence is 14 residues long. V gave up 8 bases and J gave up 0 bases, with 11 bases separating them. CDR3 nucleotide sequence: TGTGCCAGCCAGACAGGCTTCTCTGGAAACACCATATATTTT. Translated: CASQTGFSGNTIYF.

The chain uses TRBV28 and TRBJ1-2; D gene uncertain. The germline V gene encodes CDR1 MDHEN and CDR2 SYDVKM. The length of the CDR3 is 13 residues. The V and J ends lost 3 bases and 2 bases respectively, with 7 bases between them. CDR3 protein: CASSLRPNYGYTF. The CDR3 DNA is TGTGCCAGCAGTTTGCGCCCGAACTATGGCTACACCTTC.

This chain links TRBV5-4 with TRBJ1-4; the D gene is possibly TRBD1 (6 bases). Germline CDR1 is SGHNT and CDR2 is YYREEE (reference sequence). CDR3 length equals 16 residues. With 4 bases removed from V and 0 bases from J, the gap between germline ends came to 13 bases. CDR3 amino acids: CASSLRGGATNEKLFF. CDR3 sequence (DNA): TGTGCCAGCAGCCTGAGGGGGGGAGCAACTAATGAAAAACTGTTTTTT.